The source of this TCR beta chain is a study of regulatory T cells in long-lasting Graves disease. Germline lookup yields CDR1 SGHVS and CDR2 FNYEAQ. The CDR3 contains 15 residues. Time point here: persistent/refractory GD, antithyroid drugs over 5 years with positive TRAb. After RNA was extracted from PBMCs, the TCR library was made from it. Through Arm-PCR of CDR3 regions and iRepertoire HTBI primers, TCR beta libraries were built. TCRdb re-called the multiplex PCR reads through MiXCR, storing one row per CDR3 protein. This sample has about 470,000 distinct CDR3 sequences, with approximately 21% found just once. Details on this clonotype: Its antigen is not known. One junction end does not reproduce the germline sequence, and a read error may be involved.

Notes on the study in general: There was favoring of TRBV28, TRBJ1-2 and TRBJ2-5 in persistent disease.

The receptor comes from a female donor with Graves disease. The starting material was peripheral blood mononuclear cells (PBMCs), obtained when the disease was refractory, from a patient treated with antithyroid drugs. The rearrangement links TRBV7-6 to TRBJ2-7; 10 bases agree with TRBD2. The CDR3 loop reads CASSLGLAAPYEQYF. CDR3 DNA sequence: TGTGCCAGCAGTTTAGGACTAGCGGCGCCCTACGAGCAGTACTTC.